One sample yielded the 3 T cell receptor beta chains listed below, sequenced in a study of human T cells and chemical hapten exposure (dated by TCRdb to about 2021). The library was produced with RACE. Instrument on record: NextSeq 500. TCRdb took the public reads, trimmed them with fastp at Q25, ran MiXCR for clone calling and kept in-frame beta chains. Here each entry gathers all rows of one CDR3 protein and keeps the most common genes and DNA. The sample has around 120,000 distinct CDR3 sequences on record, roughly 13% of them singletons. 2.5% to 3.5% of the sample rests with the top ten. Per the publication, the time point label means: pre-sensitization, week 0. The sample's treatment or condition label, decoded: therapeutic diphenylcyclopropenone sensitization with weekly scalp DPC. The specimen was whole blood, collected in connection with sensitization to the hapten diphenylcyclopropenone (DPC). These receptor sequences come from a woman aged 18 to 35 with alopecia areata. Some clones in this sample may be carry-over from other donors' samples.

The genes are TRBV28 and TRBJ1-3; tentatively, D is TRBD1 (6 bases). The CDR3 spans 17 residues. CDR1 and CDR2 from the germline V gene are MDHEN and SYDVKM. The V end lost 6 bases, the J end lost 0 bases, and 18 bases lay between the germline ends. The DNA for the CDR3 is TGTGCCAGCAGGAACGCACAGGGAAACCGCTCTGGAAACACCATATATTTT. Its translation: CASRNAQGNRSGNTIYF.

This clonotype was observed many times. The rearrangement joins TRBV12-3 or TRBV12-4 to TRBJ1-4, with 9 bases lining up with TRBD1. The CDR3 totals 14 residues. V shed 7 bases, J shed 8 bases, and the junction held 8 bases outside the gene matches. CDR3 sequence (DNA): TGTGCCAGCACCCTCCGAACAGGGGGCGAAAAACTGTTTTTT. This encodes CASTLRTGGEKLFF.

This clonotype was counted once. The chain carries TRBV7-8 and TRBJ1-6; D ambiguous. V was cut by 2 bases and J by 7 bases, with 9 bases left in between. This CDR3 has 14 amino acids. Germline V gene sequence: CDR1 SGHVS, CDR2 FQNEAQ. The CDR3: CASSLSGLNSPLHF. DNA for the CDR3: TGTGCCAGCAGCTTATCCGGACTAAATTCACCCCTCCACTTT.